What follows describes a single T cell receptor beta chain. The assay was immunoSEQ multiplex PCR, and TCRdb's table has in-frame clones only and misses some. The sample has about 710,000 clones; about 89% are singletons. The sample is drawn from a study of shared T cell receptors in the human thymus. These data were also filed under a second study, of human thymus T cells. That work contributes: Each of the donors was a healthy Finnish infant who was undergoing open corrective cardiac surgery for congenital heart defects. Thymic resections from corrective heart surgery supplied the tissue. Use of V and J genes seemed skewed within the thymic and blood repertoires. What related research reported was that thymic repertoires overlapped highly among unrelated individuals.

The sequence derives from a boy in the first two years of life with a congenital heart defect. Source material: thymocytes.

Written as DNA, the CDR3 is TGCGCCAGCAGCCACCCCGCGGTAGCGGGAGCCCCAGATACGCAGTATTTT. As protein: CASSHPAVAGAPDTQYF. The rearrangement uses TRBV4-1 and TRBJ2-3; 9 bases fit TRBD2. Germline V gene lookup returns CDR1 MGHRA and CDR2 YSYEKL. With V trimmed by 3 bases and J by 4 bases, 11 bases remained unmatched. This CDR3 region has 17 residues.